This is a list of T cell receptor beta chains from one sample in a study of T cell responses to AZD1222 COVID-19 vaccine. The data were produced by immunoSEQ multiplex PCR, yet TCRdb's version contains in-frame clones alone and is incomplete. The table lists fewer than 90,000 clones, 70% to 90% of them singletons. The source was peripheral blood, collected 28 days after the second AZD1222 dose. The receptor source for this set is an adult who received the AZD1222 COVID-19 vaccine. The CDR3 runs from the conserved cysteine through the conserved F or W. A D gene is named only where the DNA matches it firmly. A clone size is listed for some rows: how often the clone was seen (once, few, many), or a class if it is expanded.

TRBV2	TRBD1	-	TRBJ2-7	CATAYSGQGGEQYF	TGTGCCACTGCCTACTCGGGACAGGGGGGCGAGCAGTACTTC
TRBV15	TRBD1	-	TRBJ2-1	CATSSRTGANNEQFF	TGTGCCACCAGCAGTAGGACAGGGGCCAACAATGAGCAGTTCTTC
TRBV10-2	-	once	TRBJ1-5	CASSEGNNQPQHF	TGCGCCAGCAGTGAGGGCAACAATCAGCCCCAGCATTTT
TRBV29-1	-	-	TRBJ1-4	CSGHVGSNEKLFF	TGCAGCGGCCACGTGGGGAGTAATGAAAAACTGTTTTTT
TRBV3-1/TRBV3-2	-	-	TRBJ1-1	CASSQGAGTEAFF	TGTGCCAGCAGCCAAGGGGCCGGGACTGAAGCTTTCTTT
TRBV28	-	-	TRBJ1-5	CASSSRGLGNQPQHF	TGTGCCAGCAGTTCCCGGGGCCTGGGCAATCAGCCCCAGCATTTT
TRBV19	-	-	TRBJ1-2	CASSILGANGYTF	TGTGCCAGTAGTATCTTAGGGGCTAATGGCTACACCTTC
TRBV4-1	-	-	TRBJ1-6	CASSQDHRAYNSPLHF	TGCGCCAGCAGCCAAGATCACAGGGCCTATAATTCACCCCTCCACTTT
TRBV20-1	-	-	TRBJ2-7	CSASGTGSPYEQYF	TGCAGTGCTAGTGGGACCGGGAGTCCCTACGAGCAGTACTTC
TRBV28	-	-	TRBJ1-5	CASSRDWNQPQHF	TGTGCCAGCAGTCGGGACTGGAATCAGCCCCAGCATTTT
TRBV30	-	-	TRBJ2-2	CAWSQGPRSTGELFF	TGTGCCTGGTCTCAAGGACCCCGGAGCACCGGGGAGCTGTTTTTT
TRBV28	-	-	TRBJ1-2	CASSWEGYGYTF	TGTGCCAGCAGTTGGGAGGGCTATGGCTACACCTTC
TRBV29-1	-	-	TRBJ2-3	CSALIGATDTQYF	TGCAGCGCGTTGATCGGGGCAACAGATACGCAGTATTTT
TRBV5-1	TRBD2	-	TRBJ2-3	CASSLASGGDTDTQYF	TGCGCCAGCAGCCTCGCGTCGGGAGGGGATACAGATACGCAGTATTTT
TRBV19	-	-	TRBJ2-1	CASSYGQHYNEQFF	TGTGCCAGTAGTTATGGACAGCACTACAATGAGCAGTTCTTC
TRBV7-2	TRBD1	-	TRBJ1-1	CASSLTVDRAAFF	TGTGCCAGCAGCCTCACAGTCGACAGGGCGGCTTTCTTT
TRBV4-2	-	-	TRBJ2-4	CASSQSPFLNIQYF	TGTGCCAGCAGCCAAAGTCCGTTTCTGAACATTCAGTACTTC
TRBV29-1	-	-	TRBJ1-1	CSVSRVTEAFF	TGCAGCGTTTCCAGGGTTACTGAAGCTTTCTTT
TRBV19	-	-	TRBJ1-5	CASSIYGGSNQPQHF	TGTGCCAGTAGTATCTACGGCGGTAGCAATCAGCCCCAGCATTTT
TRBV11-2	-	-	TRBJ1-5	CASSLDRAQPQHF	TGTGCCAGCAGCTTAGACAGGGCCCAACCCCAGCATTTT
TRBV11-2	TRBD1	-	TRBJ2-2	CASSYGQVKTGELFF	TGTGCCAGCAGCTACGGACAGGTTAAGACCGGGGAGCTGTTTTTT
TRBV9	-	-	TRBJ2-3	CASSVVTVDTQYF	TGTGCCAGCAGCGTAGTTACCGTGGATACGCAGTATTTT
TRBV5-1	-	-	TRBJ1-6	CASSDYQNSPLHF	TGCGCCAGCAGCGACTATCAGAATTCACCCCTCCACTTT
TRBV28	-	-	TRBJ2-6	CASSLSGTGANVLTF	TGTGCCAGCAGTTTATCAGGAACTGGGGCCAACGTCCTGACTTTC
TRBV4-1	-	-	TRBJ1-3	CASSQDLRRVEGNTIYF	TGCGCCAGCAGCCAAGATCTTCGCAGGGTAGAAGGAAACACCATATATTTT
TRBV25-1	-	-	TRBJ2-7	CATSGGASYEQYF	TGTGCCACCTCGGGCGGGGCCAGCTACGAGCAGTACTTC
TRBV1	-	-	TRBJ1-4	CTSSQDPGPGTNEKLFF	TGCACCAGCAGCCAAGATCCCGGACCGGGGACTAATGAAAAACTGTTTTTT
TRBV6-6	TRBD1	-	TRBJ1-4	CASSRSGTGGEKLFF	TGTGCCAGCAGTCGATCCGGGACAGGGGGTGAAAAACTGTTTTTT
TRBV2	-	-	TRBJ1-5	CASRRGGYSNQPQHF	TGTGCCAGCAGGAGGGGGGGCTATAGCAATCAGCCCCAGCATTTT
TRBV18	-	-	TRBJ2-7	CASSPPGSSEQYF	TGTGCCAGCTCACCACCGGGCAGTTCGGAGCAGTACTTC
TRBV7-2	-	-	TRBJ2-7	CASNPRGIAASRSYEQYF	TGTGCCAGCAACCCCCGCGGGATAGCGGCCTCACGCTCCTACGAGCAGTACTTC
TRBV6-2/TRBV6-3	-	-	TRBJ2-7	CASSYGLMAGAYEQYF	TGTGCCAGCAGTTACGGGCTGATGGCAGGCGCCTACGAGCAGTACTTC
TRBV7-2	-	-	TRBJ2-2	CASSWDSTGELFF	TGTGCCAGCAGCTGGGACTCCACCGGGGAGCTGTTTTTT
TRBV30	TRBD2	-	TRBJ2-1	CAHNRLAGSQGGYNEQFF	TGTGCCCATAACAGGCTAGCGGGATCTCAGGGGGGTTACAATGAGCAGTTCTTC
TRBV6-6	TRBD1	few	TRBJ2-1	CASSRGQGRVAYNEQFF	TGTGCCAGCAGTCGCGGACAGGGCAGGGTTGCCTACAATGAGCAGTTCTTC
TRBV18	-	once	TRBJ1-1	CASSPPLSGIPEAFF	TGTGCCAGCTCACCACCGCTCTCAGGGATTCCTGAAGCTTTCTTT
TRBV7-2	-	-	TRBJ2-3	CASSPEGSSRTQYF	TGTGCCAGCAGCCCCGAGGGTTCCTCTCGTACGCAGTATTTT
TRBV7-2	-	-	TRBJ2-3	CASSLAAVTDTQYF	TGTGCCAGCAGCTTAGCCGCGGTTACAGATACGCAGTATTTT
TRBV19	-	-	TRBJ1-1	CASYRTVVGNTEAFF	TGTGCCAGTTACAGGACAGTCGTCGGGAACACTGAAGCTTTCTTT
TRBV7-6	-	-	TRBJ2-2	CASSPSRLLPNTGELFF	TGTGCCAGCAGCCCATCTCGACTATTACCGAACACCGGGGAGCTGTTTTTT
TRBV19	-	few	TRBJ1-5	CASSIEWGQPQHF	TGTGCCAGTAGTATAGAATGGGGCCAGCCCCAGCATTTT
TRBV27	TRBD2	once	TRBJ2-1	CAVHGGSYNEQFF	TGTGCCGTACACGGGGGGTCCTACAATGAGCAGTTCTTC
TRBV7-6	-	-	TRBJ1-5	CASSLEPGANQPQHF	TGTGCCAGCAGCTTAGAGCCGGGGGCGAATCAGCCCCAGCATTTT
TRBV10-1	-	-	TRBJ2-7	CASSESSATYEQYF	TGCGCCAGCAGTGAGTCGAGCGCTACCTACGAGCAGTACTTC
TRBV5-1	-	few	TRBJ1-1	CASSLGAWGTEAFF	TGCGCCAGCAGCTTGGGGGCCTGGGGAACTGAAGCTTTCTTT
TRBV2	TRBD2	-	TRBJ2-2	CASSDGLAGGHGELFF	TGTGCCAGCAGTGATGGTCTAGCGGGGGGTCACGGGGAGCTGTTTTTT
TRBV7-2	-	-	TRBJ1-3	CASSSAHRDTIYF	TGTGCCAGCAGCTCCGCTCACCGGGACACCATATATTTT